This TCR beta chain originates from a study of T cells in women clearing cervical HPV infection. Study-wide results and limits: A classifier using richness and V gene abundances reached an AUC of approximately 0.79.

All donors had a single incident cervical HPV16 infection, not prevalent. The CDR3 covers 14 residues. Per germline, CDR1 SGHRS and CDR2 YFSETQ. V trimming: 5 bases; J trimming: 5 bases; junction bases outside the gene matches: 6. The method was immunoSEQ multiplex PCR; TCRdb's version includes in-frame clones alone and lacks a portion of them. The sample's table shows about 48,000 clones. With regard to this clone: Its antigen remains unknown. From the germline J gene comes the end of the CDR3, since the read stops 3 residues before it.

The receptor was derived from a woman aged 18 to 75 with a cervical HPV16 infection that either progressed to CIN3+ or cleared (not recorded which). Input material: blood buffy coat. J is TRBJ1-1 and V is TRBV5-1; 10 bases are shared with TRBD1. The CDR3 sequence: CASSLTGGRTEAFF. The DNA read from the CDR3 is TGCGCCAGCAGTTTGACAGGGGGCCGGACTGAA.